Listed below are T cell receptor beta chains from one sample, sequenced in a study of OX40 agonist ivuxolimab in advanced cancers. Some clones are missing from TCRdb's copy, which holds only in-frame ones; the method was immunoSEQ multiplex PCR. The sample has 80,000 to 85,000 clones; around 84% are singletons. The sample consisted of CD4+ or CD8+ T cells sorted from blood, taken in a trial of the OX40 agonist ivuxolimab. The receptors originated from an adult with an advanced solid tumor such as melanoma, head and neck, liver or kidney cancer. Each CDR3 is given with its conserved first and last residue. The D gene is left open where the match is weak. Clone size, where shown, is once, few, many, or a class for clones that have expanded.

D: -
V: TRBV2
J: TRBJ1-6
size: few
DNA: TGTGCCAGCAGTGAAGCGAGTCCGCGGAATAATTCACCCCTCCACTTT
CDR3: CASSEASPRNNSPLHF

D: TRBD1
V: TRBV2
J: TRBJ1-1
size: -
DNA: TGTGCCAGCAGGGAGGGACAGAGATACACTGAAGCTTTCTTT
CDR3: CASREGQRYTEAFF

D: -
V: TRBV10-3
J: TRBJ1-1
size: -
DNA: TGTGCCACCTCTCCCGCGAACACTGAAGCTTTCTTT
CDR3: CATSPANTEAFF

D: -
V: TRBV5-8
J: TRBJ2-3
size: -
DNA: TGTGCCAGCAGCTTGGAAGGACTCGAAGGAGATACGCAGTATTTT
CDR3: CASSLEGLEGDTQYF

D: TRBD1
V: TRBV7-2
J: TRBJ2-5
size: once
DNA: TGTGCCAGCAGCCAGAGCGGACAGGGTCTCCAAGAGACCCAGTACTTC
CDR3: CASSQSGQGLQETQYF

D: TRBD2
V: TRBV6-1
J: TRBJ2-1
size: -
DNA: TGTGCCAGCAGTGAGGGGGGGAATGAGCAGTTCTTC
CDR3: CASSEGGNEQFF

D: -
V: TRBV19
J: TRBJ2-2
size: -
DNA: TGTGCCAGTAGGATTGCCTTACCGAACACCGGGGAGCTGTTTTTT
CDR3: CASRIALPNTGELFF

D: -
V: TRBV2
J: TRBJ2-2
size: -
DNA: TGTGCCAGCAGTGTGGGACGGAGGAACACCGGGGAGCTGTTTTTT
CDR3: CASSVGRRNTGELFF

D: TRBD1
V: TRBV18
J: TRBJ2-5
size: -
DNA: TGTGCCAGCTCACCGGGGACAGGGGGCGCCGGGGAGACCCAGTACTTC
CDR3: CASSPGTGGAGETQYF

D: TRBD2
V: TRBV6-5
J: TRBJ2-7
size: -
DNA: TGTGCCAGCAAAACTAGCGGGTTCTACGAGCAGTACTTC
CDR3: CASKTSGFYEQYF

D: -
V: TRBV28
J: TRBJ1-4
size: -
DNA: TGTGCCAGCACGGGCCCTGGGGGGAAACTGTTTTTT
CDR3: CASTGPGGKLFF

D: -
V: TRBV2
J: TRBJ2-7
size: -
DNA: TGTGCCAGCAGTGAAGGGGCTAGTTTCTACGAGCAGTACTTC
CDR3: CASSEGASFYEQYF

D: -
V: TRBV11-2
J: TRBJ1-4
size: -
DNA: TGTGCCAGCAGCCTCGGGGGGCGGTGGACTAATGAAAAACTGTTTTTT
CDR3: CASSLGGRWTNEKLFF

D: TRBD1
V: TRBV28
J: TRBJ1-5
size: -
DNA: TGTGCCAGCAGTCGACAGGGAAAAGGTTATAGCAATCAGCCCCAGCATTTT
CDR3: CASSRQGKGYSNQPQHF

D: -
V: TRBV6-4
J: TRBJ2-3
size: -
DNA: TGTGCCAGCAGTGAGGACACCCTCACAGATACGCAGTATTTT
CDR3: CASSEDTLTDTQYF

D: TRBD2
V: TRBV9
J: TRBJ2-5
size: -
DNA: TGTGCCAGCAGCGAGGCCCCCCGGGCGGGAGGTATAGAGACCCAGTACTTC
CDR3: CASSEAPRAGGIETQYF

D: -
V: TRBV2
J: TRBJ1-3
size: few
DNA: TGTGCCAGCAGACTCCAGGGAGCTGGGGACACCATATATTTT
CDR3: CASRLQGAGDTIYF

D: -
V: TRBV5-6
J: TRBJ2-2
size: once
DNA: TGTGCCAGCAGCCTCACTACTTCATATAACACCGGGGAGCTGTTTTTT
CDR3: CASSLTTSYNTGELFF

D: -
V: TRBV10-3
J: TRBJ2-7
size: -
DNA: TGTGCCATCAGTGAGTTGGGGGACGAGCAGTACTTC
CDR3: CAISELGDEQYF

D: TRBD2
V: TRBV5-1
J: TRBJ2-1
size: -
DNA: TGCGCCAGCAGAGCTCTAGCGGGGGGGCGGAATGAGCAGTTCTTC
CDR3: CASRALAGGRNEQFF

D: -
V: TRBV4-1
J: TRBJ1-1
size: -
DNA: TGCGCCAGCAGCCCCCGACACACCGAGGGGAACACTGAAGCTTTCTTT
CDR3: CASSPRHTEGNTEAFF

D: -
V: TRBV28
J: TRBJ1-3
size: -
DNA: TGTGCCAGCAGTACCGGGACAAGACACTCTGGAAACACCATATATTTT
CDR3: CASSTGTRHSGNTIYF

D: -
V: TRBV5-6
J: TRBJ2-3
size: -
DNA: TGTGCCAGCAGCTTGGACACTCGGGGCACAGATACGCAGTATTTT
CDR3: CASSLDTRGTDTQYF

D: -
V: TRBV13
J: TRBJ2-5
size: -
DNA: TGTGCCAGCAGCTTAGCCAGGGGGGGTACTGGGGAGACCCAGTACTTC
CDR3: CASSLARGGTGETQYF

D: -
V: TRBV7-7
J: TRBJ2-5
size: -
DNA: TGTGCTAGCAGCTTAGGGGGTCAAGAGACCCAGTACTTC
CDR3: CASSLGGQETQYF

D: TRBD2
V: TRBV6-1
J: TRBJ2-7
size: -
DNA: TGTGCCAGCAGTGAAAACAGCGGGAGTGGGGACGAGCAGTACTTC
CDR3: CASSENSGSGDEQYF

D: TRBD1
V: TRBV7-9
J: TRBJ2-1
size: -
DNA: TGTGCCAGCAGCCCTCTCTTTCGGACAGGGGGATACAATGAGCAGTTCTTC
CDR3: CASSPLFRTGGYNEQFF

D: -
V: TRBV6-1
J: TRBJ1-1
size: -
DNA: TGTGCCAGCAGGAGCGCTGGGGGAGGCACTGAAGCTTTCTTT
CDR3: CASRSAGGGTEAFF

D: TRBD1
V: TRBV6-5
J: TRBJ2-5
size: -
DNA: TGTGCCAGCGCCTATTGGACAGGGATTCAAGAGACCCAGTACTTC
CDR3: CASAYWTGIQETQYF

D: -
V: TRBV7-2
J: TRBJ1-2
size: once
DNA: TGTGCCAGCAGCTCGGAGGGTGCCGGCTACACCTTC
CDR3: CASSSEGAGYTF

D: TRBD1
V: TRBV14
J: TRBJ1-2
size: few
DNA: TGTGCCAGCGGCCGACAGGGGACCCCCTATGGCTACACCTTC
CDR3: CASGRQGTPYGYTF

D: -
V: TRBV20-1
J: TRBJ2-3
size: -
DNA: TGCAGTGAAGGGGCAGATACGCAGTATTTT
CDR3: CSEGADTQYF

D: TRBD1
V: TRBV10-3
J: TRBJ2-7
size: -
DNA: TGTGCCATCAGTGAGACGCGACTCGGGACAGGGAGCTCCGAGCAGTACTTC
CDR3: CAISETRLGTGSSEQYF

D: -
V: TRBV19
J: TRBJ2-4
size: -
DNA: TGTGCCAGTAGTAACGACGGAGAAGTGAGAACGTTGATTCAGTACTTC
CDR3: CASSNDGEVRTLIQYF

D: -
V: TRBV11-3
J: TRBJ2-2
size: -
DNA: TGTGCCAGCAGCCGACTCCATTCCGGGGAGCTGTTTTTT
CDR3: CASSRLHSGELFF

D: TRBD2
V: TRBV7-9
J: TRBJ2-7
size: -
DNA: TGTGCCAGCAGCTTAGTGGGAGGGCCGTTGAAGGAGCAGTACTTC
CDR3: CASSLVGGPLKEQYF

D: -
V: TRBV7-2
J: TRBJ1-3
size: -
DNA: TGTGCCAGCAGCAACCCAGGGGCCTCTGGAAACACCATATATTTT
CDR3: CASSNPGASGNTIYF

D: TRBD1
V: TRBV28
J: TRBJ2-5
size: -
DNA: TGTGCCAGCAGTTCGGGTGGGACAGTGCGGGAGACCCAGTACTTC
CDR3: CASSSGGTVRETQYF

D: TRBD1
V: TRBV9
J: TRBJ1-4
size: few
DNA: TGTGCCAGCAGCGCCAGGGGGACAACTAATGAAAAACTGTTTTTT
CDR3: CASSARGTTNEKLFF

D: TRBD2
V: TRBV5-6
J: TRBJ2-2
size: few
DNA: TGTGCCAGCGGACTAGCATCCGGGGAGCTGTTTTTT
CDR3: CASGLASGELFF

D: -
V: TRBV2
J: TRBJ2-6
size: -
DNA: TGTGCCAGCGCAATAGACAGTTCTGGGGCCAACGTCCTGACTTTC
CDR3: CASAIDSSGANVLTF

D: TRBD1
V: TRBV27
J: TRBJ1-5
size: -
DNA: TGTGCCAGCAGTTTAGGGACAGGGGGCAATCAGCCCCAGCATTTT
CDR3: CASSLGTGGNQPQHF

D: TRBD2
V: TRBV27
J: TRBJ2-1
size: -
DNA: TGTGCCAGCAGTTTAGCGGGGGGGCAGTACAATGAGCAGTTCTTC
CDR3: CASSLAGGQYNEQFF

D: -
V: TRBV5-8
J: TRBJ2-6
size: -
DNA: TGTGCCAGCAGCCTCATATCCTCTGGGGCCAACGTCCTGACTTTC
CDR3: CASSLISSGANVLTF

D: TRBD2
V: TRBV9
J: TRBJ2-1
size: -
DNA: TGTGCCAGCAGCATGGGACTAGCGGGGAATTACAATGAGCAGTTCTTC
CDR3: CASSMGLAGNYNEQFF

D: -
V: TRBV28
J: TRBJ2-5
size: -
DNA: TGTGCCAGCAGTTCAACCAAAATTTTAGGGGCGAATACGGAGACCCAGTACTTC
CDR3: CASSSTKILGANTETQYF

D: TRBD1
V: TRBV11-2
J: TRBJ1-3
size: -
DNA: TGTGCCTGGACAGGGGCTGCTGGAAACACCATATATTTT
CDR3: CAWTGAAGNTIYF

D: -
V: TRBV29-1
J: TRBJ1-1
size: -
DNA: TGCACCGTAATGAGGGTCACTGAAGCTTTCTTT
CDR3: CTVMRVTEAFF